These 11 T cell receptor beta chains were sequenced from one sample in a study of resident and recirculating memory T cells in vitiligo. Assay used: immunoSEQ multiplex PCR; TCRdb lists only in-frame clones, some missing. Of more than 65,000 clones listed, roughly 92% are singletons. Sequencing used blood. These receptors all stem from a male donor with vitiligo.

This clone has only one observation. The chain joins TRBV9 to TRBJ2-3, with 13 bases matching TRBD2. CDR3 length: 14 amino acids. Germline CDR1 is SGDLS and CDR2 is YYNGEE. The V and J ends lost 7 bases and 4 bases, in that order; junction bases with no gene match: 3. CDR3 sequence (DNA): TGTGCCAGCGGGACTAGCGGGGTCGCAGATACGCAGTATTTT. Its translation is CASGTSGVADTQYF.

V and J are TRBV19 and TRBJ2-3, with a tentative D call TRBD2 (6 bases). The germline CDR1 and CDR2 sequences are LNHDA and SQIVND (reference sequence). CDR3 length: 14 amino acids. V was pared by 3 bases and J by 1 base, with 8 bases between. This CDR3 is CASSIQRGTDTQYF. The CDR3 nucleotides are TGTGCCAGTAGTATCCAGCGGGGCACAGATACGCAGTATTTT. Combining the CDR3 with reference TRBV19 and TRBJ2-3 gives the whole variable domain DGGITQSPKYLFRKEGQNVTLSCEQNLNHDAMYWYRQDPGQGLRLIYYSQIVNDFQKGDIAEGYSVSREKKESFPLTVTSAQKNPTAFYLCASSIQRGTDTQYFGPGTRLTVL.

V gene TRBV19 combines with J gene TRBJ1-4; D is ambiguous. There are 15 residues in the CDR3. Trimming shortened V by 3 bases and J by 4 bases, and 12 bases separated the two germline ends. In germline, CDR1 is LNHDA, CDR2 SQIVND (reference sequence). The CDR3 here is CASSIAAGFNEKLFF. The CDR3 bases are TGTGCCAGTAGTATCGCCGCAGGATTTAATGAAAAACTGTTTTTT.

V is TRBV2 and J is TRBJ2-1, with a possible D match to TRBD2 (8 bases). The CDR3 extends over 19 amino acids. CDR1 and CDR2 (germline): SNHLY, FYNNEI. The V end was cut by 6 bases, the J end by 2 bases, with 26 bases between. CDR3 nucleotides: TGTGCCAGCAGACAGGGGTTCAGGACTAGCCCCTTTACCTACAATGAGCAGTTCTTC. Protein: CASRQGFRTSPFTYNEQFF.

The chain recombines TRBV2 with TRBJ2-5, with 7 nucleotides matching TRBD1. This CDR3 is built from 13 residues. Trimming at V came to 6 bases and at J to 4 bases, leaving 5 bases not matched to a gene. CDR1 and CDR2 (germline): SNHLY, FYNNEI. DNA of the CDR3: TGTGCCAGCAGATCACAGGGGCGAGAGACCCAGTACTTC. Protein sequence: CASRSQGRETQYF. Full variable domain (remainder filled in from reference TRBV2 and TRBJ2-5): EPEVTQTPSHQVTQMGQEVILRCVPISNHLYFYWYRQILGQKVEFLVSFYNNEISEKSEIFDDQFSVERPDGSNFTLKIRSTKLEDSAMYFCASRSQGRETQYFGPGTRLLVL.

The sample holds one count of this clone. The CDR3 nucleotides are TGTGCCAGCAGTTCTTTCCAGGGGGTAGTATCCTACGAGCAGTACTTC. Translation: CASSSFQGVVSYEQYF. V is TRBV6-6 and J is TRBJ2-7; TRBD1 aligns across 7 bases. CDR1 and CDR2 from the germline V gene are MNHNY and SVGAGI (reference sequence). Trimming cost V 4 bases and J 1 base; bases outside gene matches: 10. The CDR3 has 16 amino acids.

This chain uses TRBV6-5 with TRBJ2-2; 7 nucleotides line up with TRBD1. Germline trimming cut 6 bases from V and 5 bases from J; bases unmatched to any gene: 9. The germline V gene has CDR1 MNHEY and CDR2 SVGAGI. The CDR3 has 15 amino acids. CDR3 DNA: TGTGCCAGCAGCCTCCGGGACAGCACGACCGGGGAGCTGTTTTTT. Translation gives CASSLRDSTTGELFF.

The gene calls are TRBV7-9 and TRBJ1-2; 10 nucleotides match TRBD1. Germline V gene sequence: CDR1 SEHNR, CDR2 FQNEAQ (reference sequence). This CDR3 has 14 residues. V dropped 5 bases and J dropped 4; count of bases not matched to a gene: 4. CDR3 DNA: TGTGCCAGCAGCGGGACAGGGGTTAGCTATGGCTACACCTTC. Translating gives CASSGTGVSYGYTF.

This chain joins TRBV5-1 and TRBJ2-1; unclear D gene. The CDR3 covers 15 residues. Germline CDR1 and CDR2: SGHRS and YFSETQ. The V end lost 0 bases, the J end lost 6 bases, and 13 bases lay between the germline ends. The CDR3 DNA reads TGCGCCAGCAGCTTGGAGATCAGGAACCTCAATGAGCAGTTCTTC. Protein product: CASSLEIRNLNEQFF.

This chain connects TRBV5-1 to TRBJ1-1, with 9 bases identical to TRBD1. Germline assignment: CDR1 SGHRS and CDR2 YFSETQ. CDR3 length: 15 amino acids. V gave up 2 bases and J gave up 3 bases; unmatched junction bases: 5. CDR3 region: CASSFSRDRDTEAFF. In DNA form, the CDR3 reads TGCGCCAGCAGCTTTTCCCGGGACAGGGACACTGAAGCTTTCTTT.

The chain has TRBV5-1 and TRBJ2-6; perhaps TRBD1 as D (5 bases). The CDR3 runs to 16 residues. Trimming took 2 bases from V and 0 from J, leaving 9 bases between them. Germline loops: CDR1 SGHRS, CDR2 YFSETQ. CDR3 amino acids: CASSLQETSGANVLTF. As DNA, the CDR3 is TGCGCCAGCAGCTTACAGGAGACCTCTGGGGCCAACGTCCTGACTTTC.